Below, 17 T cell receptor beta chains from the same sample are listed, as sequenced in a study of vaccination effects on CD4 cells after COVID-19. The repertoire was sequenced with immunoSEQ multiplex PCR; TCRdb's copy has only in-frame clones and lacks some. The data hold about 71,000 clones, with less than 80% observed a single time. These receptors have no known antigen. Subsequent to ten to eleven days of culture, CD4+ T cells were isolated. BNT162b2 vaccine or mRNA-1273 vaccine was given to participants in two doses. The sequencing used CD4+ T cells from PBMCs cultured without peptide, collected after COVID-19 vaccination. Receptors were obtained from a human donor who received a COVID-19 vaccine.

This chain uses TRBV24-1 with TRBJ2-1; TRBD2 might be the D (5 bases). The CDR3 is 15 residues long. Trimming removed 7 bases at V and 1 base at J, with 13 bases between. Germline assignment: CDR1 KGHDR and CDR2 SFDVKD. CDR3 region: CATSRWSGSYNEQFF. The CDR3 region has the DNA TGTGCCACCAGCCGATGGAGCGGATCCTACAATGAGCAGTTCTTC.

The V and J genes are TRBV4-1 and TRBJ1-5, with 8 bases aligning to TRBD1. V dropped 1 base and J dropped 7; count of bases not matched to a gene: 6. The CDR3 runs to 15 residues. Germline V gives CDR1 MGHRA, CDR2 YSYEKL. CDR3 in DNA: TGCGCCAGCAGCCAAGTGGACAGGGACCTACAGCCCCAGCATTTT. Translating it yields CASSQVDRDLQPQHF.

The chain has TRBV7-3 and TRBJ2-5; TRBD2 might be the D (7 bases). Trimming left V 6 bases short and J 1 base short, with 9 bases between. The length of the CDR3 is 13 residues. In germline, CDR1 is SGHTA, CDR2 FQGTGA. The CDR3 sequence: CASSRGAQETQYF. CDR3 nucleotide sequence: TGTGCCAGCAGTCGGGGGGCCCAAGAGACCCAGTACTTC.

The CDR3 protein is CASSLAPYQETQYF. CDR3 coding DNA: TGTGCCAGCAGCTTGGCACCGTACCAAGAGACCCAGTACTTC. The chain carries TRBV5-6 and TRBJ2-5; unclear D gene. The V end was cut by 0 bases, the J end by 0 bases, with 6 bases between. CDR3 length: 14 amino acids. Germline V gene sequence: CDR1 SGHDT, CDR2 YYEEEE.

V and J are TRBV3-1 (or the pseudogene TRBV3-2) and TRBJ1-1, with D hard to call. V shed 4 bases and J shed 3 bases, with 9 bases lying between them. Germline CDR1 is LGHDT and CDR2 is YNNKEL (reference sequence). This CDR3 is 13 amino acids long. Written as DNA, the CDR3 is TGTGCCAGCAGCCGACTAGAGGACACTGAAGCTTTCTTT. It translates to CASSRLEDTEAFF.

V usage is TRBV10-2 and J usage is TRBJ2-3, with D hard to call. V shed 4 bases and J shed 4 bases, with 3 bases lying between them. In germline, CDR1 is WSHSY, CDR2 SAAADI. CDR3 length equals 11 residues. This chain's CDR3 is CASSASDTQYF. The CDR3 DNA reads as TGCGCCAGCAGTGCGTCAGATACGCAGTATTTT.

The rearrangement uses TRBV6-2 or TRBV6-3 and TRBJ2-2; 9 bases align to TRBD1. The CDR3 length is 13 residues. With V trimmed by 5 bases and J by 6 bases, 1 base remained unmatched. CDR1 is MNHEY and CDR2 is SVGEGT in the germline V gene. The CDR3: CASSRTGAGELFF. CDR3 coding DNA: TGTGCCAGCAGTCGGACAGGGGCCGGGGAGCTGTTTTTT.

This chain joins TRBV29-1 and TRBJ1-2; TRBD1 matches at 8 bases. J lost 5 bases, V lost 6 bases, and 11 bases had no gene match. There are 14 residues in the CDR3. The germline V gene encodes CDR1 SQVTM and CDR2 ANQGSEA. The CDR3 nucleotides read TGCAGCGTGCCCGACAGGGGCGAAACTTATGGCTACACCTTC. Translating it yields CSVPDRGETYGYTF.

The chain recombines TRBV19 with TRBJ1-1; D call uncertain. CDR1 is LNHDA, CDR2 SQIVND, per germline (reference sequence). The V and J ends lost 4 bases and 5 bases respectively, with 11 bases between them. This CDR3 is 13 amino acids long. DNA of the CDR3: TGTGCCAGTAGTACCGGTGGAAATACTGAAGCTTTCTTT. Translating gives CASSTGGNTEAFF.

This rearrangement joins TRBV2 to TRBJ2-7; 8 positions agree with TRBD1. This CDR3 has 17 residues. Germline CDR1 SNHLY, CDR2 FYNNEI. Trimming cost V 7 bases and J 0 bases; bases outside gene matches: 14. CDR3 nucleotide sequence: TGTGCCAGCATCCTTGAGGGCAGGGGGCACCCCTCCTACGAGCAGTACGTC. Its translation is CASILEGRGHPSYEQYV.

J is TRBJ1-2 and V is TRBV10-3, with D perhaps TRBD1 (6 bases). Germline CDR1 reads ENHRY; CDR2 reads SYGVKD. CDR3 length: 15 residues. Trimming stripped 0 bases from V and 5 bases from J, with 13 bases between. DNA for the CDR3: TGTGCCATCAGTGAGTCCACCGACAGGTCATATGGCTACACCTTC. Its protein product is CAISESTDRSYGYTF.

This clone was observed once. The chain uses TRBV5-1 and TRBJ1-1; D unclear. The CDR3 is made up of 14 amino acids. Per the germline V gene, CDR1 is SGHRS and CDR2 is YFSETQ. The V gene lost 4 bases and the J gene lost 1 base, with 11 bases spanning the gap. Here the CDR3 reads CASSPTTANTEAFF. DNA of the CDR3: TGCGCCAGCAGCCCAACAACAGCGAACACTGAAGCTTTCTTT.

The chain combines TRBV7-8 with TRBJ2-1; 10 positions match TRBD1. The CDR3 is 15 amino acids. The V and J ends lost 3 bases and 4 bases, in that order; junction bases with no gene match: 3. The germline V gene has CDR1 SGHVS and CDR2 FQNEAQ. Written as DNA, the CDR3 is TGTGCCAGCAGCTTGAGGACAGGGGGTTACAATGAGCAGTTCTTC. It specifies CASSLRTGGYNEQFF.

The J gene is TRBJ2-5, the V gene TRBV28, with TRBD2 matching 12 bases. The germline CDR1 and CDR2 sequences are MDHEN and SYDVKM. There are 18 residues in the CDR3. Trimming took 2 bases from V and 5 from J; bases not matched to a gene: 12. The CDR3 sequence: CASSLGGLAGNQGETQYF. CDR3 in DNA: TGTGCCAGCAGTTTAGGCGGACTAGCGGGAAATCAGGGGGAGACCCAGTACTTC.

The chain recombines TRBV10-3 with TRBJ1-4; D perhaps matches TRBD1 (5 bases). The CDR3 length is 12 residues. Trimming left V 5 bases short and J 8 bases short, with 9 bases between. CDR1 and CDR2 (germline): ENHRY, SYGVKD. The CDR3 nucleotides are TGTGCCATCAGTCGGGGGGGGGAAAAACTGTTTTTT. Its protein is CAISRGGEKLFF.

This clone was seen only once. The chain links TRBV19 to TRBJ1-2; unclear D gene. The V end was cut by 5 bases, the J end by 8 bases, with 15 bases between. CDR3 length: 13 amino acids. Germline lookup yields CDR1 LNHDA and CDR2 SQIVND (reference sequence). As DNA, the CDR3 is TGTGCCAGTAGTGTAGCGGAGGCCGGGGGCTACACCTTC. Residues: CASSVAEAGGYTF. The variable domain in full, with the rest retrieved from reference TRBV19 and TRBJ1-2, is DGGITQSPKYLFRKEGQNVTLSCEQNLNHDAMYWYRQDPGQGLRLIYYSQIVNDFQKGDIAEGYSVSREKKESFPLTVTSAQKNPTAFYLCASSVAEAGGYTFGSGTRLTVV.

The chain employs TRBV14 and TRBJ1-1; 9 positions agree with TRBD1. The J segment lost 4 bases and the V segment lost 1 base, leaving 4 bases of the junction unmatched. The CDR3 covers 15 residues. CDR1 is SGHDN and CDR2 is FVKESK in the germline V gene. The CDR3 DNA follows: TGTGCCAGCAGCCAAGGGGGACAGGGAATCACTGAAGCTTTCTTT. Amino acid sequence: CASSQGGQGITEAFF.